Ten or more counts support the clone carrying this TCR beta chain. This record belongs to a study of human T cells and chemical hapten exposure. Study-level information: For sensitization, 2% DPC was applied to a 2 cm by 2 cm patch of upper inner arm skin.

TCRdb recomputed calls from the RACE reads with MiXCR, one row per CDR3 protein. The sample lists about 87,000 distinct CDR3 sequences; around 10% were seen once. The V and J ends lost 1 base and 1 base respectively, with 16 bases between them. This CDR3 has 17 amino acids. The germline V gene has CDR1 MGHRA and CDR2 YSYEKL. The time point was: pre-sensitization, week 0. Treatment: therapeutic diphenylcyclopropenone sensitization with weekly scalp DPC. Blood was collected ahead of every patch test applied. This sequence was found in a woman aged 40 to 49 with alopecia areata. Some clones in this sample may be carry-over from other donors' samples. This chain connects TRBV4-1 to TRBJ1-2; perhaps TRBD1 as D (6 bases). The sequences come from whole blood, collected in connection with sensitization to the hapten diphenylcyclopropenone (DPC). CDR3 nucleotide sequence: TGCGCCAGCAGCCAAGTCCCCCAGGGGACACTTAACTATGGCTACACCTTC. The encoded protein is CASSQVPQGTLNYGYTF.